This T cell receptor beta chain was recorded in a study of early stage breast cancer tumors. The CDR3 runs 12 residues. Germline loops: CDR1 LNHDA, CDR2 SQIVND (reference sequence). V was cut by 5 bases and J by 7 bases, with 11 bases left in between. Sequenced by immunoSEQ multiplex PCR; TCRdb stores in-frame clones only, minus some. The data show 40,000 to 60,000 clones, with around 80% seen just once and 3% to 4% held by the top ten. The sequenced material came from blood. V usage is TRBV19 and J usage is TRBJ2-5; maybe TRBD1 (5 bases). The sequence was obtained from a person aged 35-49 years with breast cancer. CDR3 coding DNA: TGTGCCAGTAGTGGGGCAGTCGGGACCCAGTACTTC. Translated: CASSGAVGTQYF.